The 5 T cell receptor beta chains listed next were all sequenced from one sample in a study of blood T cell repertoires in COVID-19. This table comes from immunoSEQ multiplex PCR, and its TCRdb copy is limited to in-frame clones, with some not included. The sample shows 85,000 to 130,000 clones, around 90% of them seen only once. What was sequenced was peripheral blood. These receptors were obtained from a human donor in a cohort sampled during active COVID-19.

The chain's CDR3 is CAWSVSYEQYF. The CDR3 coding sequence is TGTGCCTGGAGTGTATCGTACGAGCAGTACTTC. The rearrangement links TRBV30 to TRBJ2-7; D not certain. The V gene lost 0 bases and the J gene lost 4 bases, with 4 bases spanning the gap. Germline lookup yields CDR1 GTSNPN and CDR2 SVGIG (reference sequence). CDR3 length: 11 residues.

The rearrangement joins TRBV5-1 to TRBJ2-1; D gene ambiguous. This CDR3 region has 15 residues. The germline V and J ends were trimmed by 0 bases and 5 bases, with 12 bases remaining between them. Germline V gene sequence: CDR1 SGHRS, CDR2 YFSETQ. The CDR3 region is CASSLAEDFHNEQFF. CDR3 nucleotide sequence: TGCGCCAGCAGCTTGGCCGAAGACTTTCACAATGAGCAGTTCTTC.

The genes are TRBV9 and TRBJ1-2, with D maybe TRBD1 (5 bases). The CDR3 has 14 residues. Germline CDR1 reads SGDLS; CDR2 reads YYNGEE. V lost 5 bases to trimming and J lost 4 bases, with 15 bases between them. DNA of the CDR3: TGTGCCAGCAGTGATCCCTGGGGGGGCTATGGCTACACCTTC. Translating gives CASSDPWGGYGYTF.

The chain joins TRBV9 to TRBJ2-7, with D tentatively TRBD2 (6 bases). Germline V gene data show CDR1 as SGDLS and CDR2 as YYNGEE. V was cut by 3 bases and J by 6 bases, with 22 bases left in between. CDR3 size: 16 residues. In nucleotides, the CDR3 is TGTGCCAGCAGCGGACGAGACCAAACGGGAGTGACCGAGCAGTACTTC. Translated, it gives CASSGRDQTGVTEQYF.

In DNA, the CDR3 is TGTGCCAGCAGTCCTAGACAGATCCAAGAGACCCAGTACTTC. Its translation is CASSPRQIQETQYF. The chain is built from TRBV6-5 and TRBJ2-5; TRBD1 is a possible D gene (5 bases). Germline CDR1 reads MNHEY; CDR2 reads SVGAGI. V lost 5 bases, J lost 1 base, and 11 bases lay in between. The CDR3 has 14 amino acids.